These 9 T cell receptor beta chains were sequenced from one sample in a study of blood T cells in healthy people across ages (dated by TCRdb to about 2015). The receptor library was made with 5' RACE. Sequencing was performed on an Illumina HiSeq 2500. A second PCR of 7 to 11 cycles was run with a J-beta primer mix and a sample-barcoded 5' primer. Starting from the raw public reads, TCRdb applied fastp trimming at Q25, assembled clones with MiXCR and retained in-frame beta chains. One record per CDR3 amino acid sequence lists the most common genes and DNA. The sample table lists more than 650,000 distinct CDR3 sequences, about 55% of them with a count of one. The top ten clones comprise roughly two fifths of the sample. Sequencing was done on a sample of blood. The receptor set was obtained from a man aged 80 or over in good health.

The rearrangement joins TRBV9 to TRBJ1-2; a weak D match, TRBD1 (5 bases). CDR1 and CDR2 from the germline V gene are SGDLS and YYNGEE. There are 15 residues in the CDR3. V lost 4 bases and J lost 2, with 15 bases in between. CDR3 residues: CASSLSPGVNYGYTF. For the CDR3, the DNA is TGTGCCAGCAGCCTCTCCCCGGGGGTAAACTATGGCTACACCTTC.

V is TRBV20-1 and J is TRBJ2-5, with D maybe TRBD1 (5 bases). The DNA end is a closer match to TRBJ2-7, so the J assignment may be wrong. CDR1 and CDR2 (germline): DFQATT, SNEGSKA (reference sequence). CDR3 length equals 15 residues. CDR3 nucleotide sequence: TGCAGTGCTAGAGAGTGGCAGGGTTTTAATCACGAGCAGTACTTC. It codes for CSAREWQGFNHEQYF.

CDR3 sequence (DNA): TGTGCCAGAAAGGAGCGGGAGTTCTACGAGCAGTACTTC. Protein: CARKEREFYEQYF. The chain combines TRBV14 with TRBJ2-1; 8 positions agree with TRBD2. The J call may be in error: the DNA end matches TRBJ2-7 better. Germline CDR1 is SGHDN and CDR2 is FVKESK. This CDR3 has 13 residues.

This clonotype was counted only a few times. This chain joins TRBV30 and TRBJ2-7; D possibly uses TRBD1 or TRBD2 (5 bases each). The V end was cut by 2 bases, the J end by 9 bases, with 14 bases between. Germline CDR1 reads GTSNPN; CDR2 reads SVGIG (reference sequence). CDR3 length: 12 amino acids. CDR3 sequence: CAWSSMGVGQYF. The CDR3, as DNA: TGTGCCTGGAGTTCGATGGGGGTAGGGCAGTACTTC.

The DNA for the CDR3 is TGTGCCAGCAGCTTCACTAGTGATGGCGAGCAGTACTTC. It yields the protein CASSFTSDGEQYF. The rearrangement uses TRBV7-9 and TRBJ2-7; possibly TRBD2 for D (5 bases). Germline CDR1 is SEHNR and CDR2 is FQNEAQ (reference sequence). V dropped 3 bases and J dropped 6 bases, with 12 bases sitting between them. This CDR3 has 13 residues. The entire variable domain, with the rest obtained from reference TRBV7-9 and TRBJ2-7, is as follows: DTGVSQNPRHKITKRGQNVTFRCDPISEHNRLYWYRQTLGQGPEFLTYFQNEAQLEKSRLLSDRFSAERPKGSFSTLEIQRTEQGDSAMYLCASSFTSDGEQYFGPGTRLTVT.

Of note for this clonotype: This sequence may be a read error, since a much larger clone differs from it by one base. The chain links TRBV7-2 to TRBJ2-1; D unresolved. The V gene's germline CDR1 is SGHTA and CDR2 FQGNSA. Trimming pared 2 bases from V and 11 bases from J, leaving 7 bases between. There are 11 residues in the CDR3. The CDR3 protein is CASSLSNKQFF. The CDR3 DNA reads as TGTGCCAGCAGCTTAAGCAACAAGCAGTTCTTC.

This rearrangement joins TRBV20-1 to TRBJ2-7, with D perhaps matching TRBD1 (5 bases). The J call may be wrong; the DNA end is better matched by TRBJ2-4. Germline CDR1 DFQATT, CDR2 SNEGSKA (reference sequence). The CDR3 has 18 amino acids. The DNA for the CDR3 is TGCAGTGCTAGAGGGGATTCCTCTAGGGGTCCAGGGAAAAACATTCAGTACTTC. Amino acids: CSARGDSSRGPGKNIQYF.

This chain's CDR3 is CASSTGLKQYF. Written as DNA, the CDR3 is TGTGCCAGCAGCACAGGACTAAAGCAGTACTTC. This sequence joins TRBV7-2 and TRBJ2-7; D is perhaps TRBD2 (6 bases). V gave up 5 bases and J gave up 8 bases, with 10 bases separating them. CDR3 length equals 11 residues. CDR1 SGHTA and CDR2 FQGNSA come from the germline V gene.

This clonotype was counted only a few times. The chain joins TRBV20-1 to TRBJ2-7; D may match TRBD1 or TRBD2 (6 bases each). The length of the CDR3 is 13 residues. Trimming left V 0 bases short and J 2 bases short, with 8 bases between. Germline lookup yields CDR1 DFQATT and CDR2 SNEGSKA (reference sequence). The CDR3 sequence: CSAREGGTYEQYF. The CDR3 nucleotides are TGCAGTGCTAGAGAGGGGGGCACCTACGAGCAGTACTTC.